This section outlines one T cell receptor beta chain sequence together with its context. Its antigen is currently unknown. For bulk TCR libraries, previously described methods and listed TCR primers were used. Each CDR3 protein gets one entry after TCRdb re-called the PCR reads with MiXCR. The data show hundreds of thousands of distinct CDR3 sequences, around 20% seen once. The sample belongs to a study of molecular identifiers for immune sequencing clone quantification. General observations from the study: In CMV-specific effectors, clones above 20 copies held over 98% of molecules; naive, under 1%. Reportedly, one cell's Jurkat TCR RNA was detected within one million naive CD8 cells.

The sorting of naive CD8 T cells used the CD8+CD4-CCR7+CD45RA+ phenotype. This CDR3 has 15 residues. Germline lookup yields CDR1 LGHNA and CDR2 YSLEER. Trimming pared 5 bases from V and 2 bases from J, leaving 12 bases between. J is TRBJ2-2 and V is TRBV4-3; D unclear. This TCR was recovered from a human donor in good health. Some libraries in this study had Jurkat cell RNA spiked in. Sequenced material: naive CD8+ T cells from blood, with Jurkat cell RNA spiked in. The subset was: FACS-sorted CD8+CD4-CCR7+CD45RA+ naive T cells. CDR3 residues: CASSTNAANTGELFF. DNA of the CDR3: TGCGCCAGCAGCACTAACGCAGCAAACACCGGGGAGCTGTTTTTT.